This is a list of T cell receptor beta chains from one sample in a study of control samples from healthy donors and cancer patients. TCRdb's copy holds only in-frame clones and misses some; the assay was immunoSEQ multiplex PCR. Among around 120,000 clones listed, about 95% were seen once. Sequencing was performed on blood. These receptor sequences come from a man aged 25-45 years in good health. The CDR3 runs from the conserved cysteine through the conserved F or W. The D gene is left open where the match is weak.

TRBJ2-3 TRBD1 TRBV30 14 CAWGTGGGADTQYF
TRBJ1-6 . TRBV5-1 16 CASRSGQSSYNSPLHF
TRBJ1-3 . TRBV19 14 CASSIRGSGNTIYF
TRBJ2-4 TRBD2 TRBV6-1 16 CASSESGGLAKNIQYF
TRBJ2-3 . TRBV7-9 14 CASSFRGASDTQYF
TRBJ1-6 . TRBV7-9 16 CASSQRPGQRNSPLHF
TRBJ2-5 TRBD1 TRBV7-9 19 CASSGPRGQLVNYRETQYF
TRBJ1-1 TRBD1 TRBV5-4 15 CASSSGTAPGTEAFF
TRBJ2-7 . TRBV30 14 CAWSVIYREGEQYF
TRBJ2-2 . TRBV7-9 16 CASSELGAMNTGELFF
TRBJ2-3 . TRBV5-1 15 CASSPIGGSTDTQYF
TRBJ2-2 . TRBV4-1 16 CASSQVSGANTGELFF
TRBJ1-2 TRBD1 TRBV11-3 13 CASSEDRGGGYTF
TRBJ1-4 TRBD1 TRBV4-3 21 CASSPSARQGDHTATNEKLFF
TRBJ1-4 TRBD1 TRBV7-8 17 CASSLSGTGGSNEKLFF
TRBJ2-1 . TRBV5-1 15 CASSLVVGSYNEQFF
TRBJ2-5 TRBD1 TRBV7-7 15 CASSRTGGGLETQYF
TRBJ1-2 . TRBV7-8 14 CASSLGRDAGGYTF
TRBJ1-4 . TRBV6-7 14 CASGRAVTNEKLFF
TRBJ2-5 TRBD2 TRBV2 15 CASRTSGGFQETQYF
TRBJ2-5 . TRBV6-2/TRBV6-3 14 CASSYLSSRETQYF
TRBJ1-1 . TRBV19 12 CASRDRLTEAFF
TRBJ1-5 . TRBV12-3/TRBV12-4 13 CASRTGFGQPQHF
TRBJ2-3 TRBD1 TRBV7-9 16 CASSLYRGPGTDTQYF
TRBJ2-4 . TRBV3-1/TRBV3-2 13 CASREVGKNIQYF
TRBJ2-3 TRBD2 TRBV4-3 14 CASSQDQRGASPVF
TRBJ2-3 . TRBV19 13 CASAQSRTDTQYF
TRBJ1-2 . TRBV10-3 14 CAISEGAANYGYTF
TRBJ1-1 TRBD1 TRBV6-2/TRBV6-3 17 CASSYPLDRVLNTEAFF
TRBJ2-2 TRBD2 TRBV7-7 16 CASSTISGGYTGELFF
TRBJ2-7 . TRBV27 14 CASSLSGLTYEQYF
TRBJ2-2 . TRBV6-5 16 CASSYSARGNTGELFF
TRBJ2-1 . TRBV7-9 15 CASSLGWQGRSEQFF
TRBJ2-3 . TRBV4-3 17 CASSQDVRTASTDTQYF
TRBJ1-1 . TRBV12-3/TRBV12-4 12 CASTTVGTEAFF
TRBJ1-1 . TRBV6-5 16 CASSYSPGRLNTEAFF
TRBJ1-1 . TRBV30 13 CAWSVNLNTEAFF